Detailed here is one T cell receptor beta chain. Its target is unknown. The sample originates from a study of cytomegalovirus exposure and HLA in healthy donors. For the study at large: Both the roughly 120 validation repertoires and the approximately 640 first-cohort repertoires used the same platform, as reported by a later analysis.

The length of the CDR3 is 15 residues. Deletions cut 0 bases from V and 6 bases from J, with 14 bases between. The germline V gene encodes CDR1 SGDLS and CDR2 YYNGEE. Sequenced by immunoSEQ multiplex PCR; TCRdb stores in-frame clones only, minus some. The sample contains over 200,000 clones, 90% of which appear only once. Whole-study results and caveats: The majority of TCR sequences were rare, yet some public TCRs appeared in many donors.

J is TRBJ2-3 and V is TRBV9; no firm D call. Input material: PBMCs. The receptor's source is a woman under 40 in good health and CMV-seronegative. Here the CDR3 DNA reads TGTGCCAGCAGCGTAGAGGCTCCTAGTTGGGATACGCAGTATTTT. Encoded protein: CASSVEAPSWDTQYF.